The 8 T cell receptor beta chains presented below share a single source sample, sequenced in a study of CD8 T cells in ankylosing spondylitis. TCRdb itself ran the 5' RACE reads through MiXCR, one entry per CDR3 protein. The sample lists 250,000 or so distinct CDR3 sequences, roughly 10% seen once, with less than 8% in the top ten. The sequenced sample was blood, either unsorted or a sorted T cell fraction (not recorded which). These receptors all come from a male donor with ankylosing spondylitis or in good health (not recorded which).

The sample holds a few counts of this clonotype. V is TRBV18 and J is TRBJ1-5; tentatively, D is TRBD1 (6 bases). V lost 3 bases, J lost 7 bases, and 16 bases lay in between. CDR1 is KGHSH and CDR2 is LQKENI in the germline V gene. This CDR3 comprises 15 residues. The CDR3 DNA reads as TGTGCCAGCTCACCTGATGCAGGGGAAGAACAGCCCCAGCATTTT. It codes for CASSPDAGEEQPQHF.

This CDR3 reads CASSLGGGASDTQYF. The CDR3 DNA reads as TGTGCCAGCAGCTTAGGCGGGGGGGCCTCAGATACGCAGTATTTT. The genes are TRBV11-2 and TRBJ2-3, with TRBD2 matching 9 bases. The germline V gene has CDR1 SGHAT and CDR2 FQNNGV. With 1 base clipped from V and 4 bases from J, the junction kept 3 bases outside the gene matches. CDR3 length: 15 residues. The full variable domain, its missing parts supplied by reference TRBV11-2 and TRBJ2-3, is EAGVAQSPRYKIIEKRQSVAFWCNPISGHATLYWYQQILGQGPKLLIQFQNNGVVDDSQLPKDRFSAERLKGVDSTLKIQPAKLEDSAVYLCASSLGGGASDTQYFGPGTRLTVL.

Many counts were recorded for this clonotype. The rearrangement uses TRBV20-1 and TRBJ2-1; D remains unclear. The length of the CDR3 is 15 residues. Germline values: CDR1 DFQATT, CDR2 SNEGSKA (reference sequence). Trimming shortened V by 0 bases and J by 2 bases, and 11 bases separated the two germline ends. The CDR3 region is CSARDGASTYNEQFF. CDR3 coding DNA: TGCAGTGCTAGAGATGGTGCTTCTACCTACAATGAGCAGTTCTTC.

This clonotype was picked up a small number of times. The chain has TRBV7-2 and TRBJ2-5; 10 nucleotides align to TRBD2. With V trimmed by 5 bases and J by 2 bases, 11 bases remained unmatched. Germline CDR1 reads SGHTA; CDR2 reads FQGNSA. The CDR3 covers 17 residues. CDR3 nucleotides: TGTGCCAGCAGCCCAAGGACTAGCGGAACTCGACAAGAGACCCAGTACTTC. The encoded protein is CASSPRTSGTRQETQYF.

The table lists this clonotype with many counts. The chain combines TRBV24-1 with TRBJ2-7; TRBD2 aligns across 7 bases. Unmatched junction bases numbered 12, after V lost 6 bases and J lost 5 bases. Looked up from germline, CDR1 is KGHDR and CDR2 is SFDVKD. The CDR3 loop spans 15 amino acids. The CDR3 protein is CATSQRSGTQNEQYF. The CDR3 DNA is TGTGCCACCAGTCAGAGGAGCGGGACTCAGAACGAGCAGTACTTC.

This clonotype was detected ten times or more. The CDR3 DNA sequence: TGTGCCAGCAGTAATTTAGAAGGTGAGCAGTTCTTC. This gives the protein CASSNLEGEQFF. This chain connects TRBV9 to TRBJ2-1; the D is unclear. Trimming removed 5 bases from V and 9 bases from J, with 12 bases in between. Germline CDR1 is SGDLS and CDR2 is YYNGEE. The CDR3 spans 12 residues.

This clonotype was detected many times. The chain couples TRBV6-2 or TRBV6-3 to TRBJ2-7; D is ambiguous. The germline V gene encodes CDR1 MNHEY and CDR2 SVGEGT. The germline V and J ends were trimmed by 6 bases and 3 bases, with 15 bases remaining between them. This CDR3 is built from 14 residues. Here the CDR3 reads CASSPHLNLYEQYF. The CDR3 coding sequence is TGTGCCAGCAGCCCCCATCTCAACCTCTACGAGCAGTACTTC.

This clonotype was seen repeatedly, ten times or more. The gene calls are TRBV5-1 and TRBJ1-1; 7 positions match TRBD1. The CDR3 is 16 amino acids. Trimming cost V 5 bases and J 4 bases; bases outside gene matches: 14. Germline V gives CDR1 SGHRS, CDR2 YFSETQ. CDR3 loop: CASRPIERGPGTEAFF. In DNA form, the CDR3 reads TGCGCCAGCAGACCTATTGAAAGGGGGCCGGGCACTGAAGCTTTCTTT.